These 24 T cell receptor beta chains were sequenced from one sample in a study of shared clonotypes between healthy human individuals. The method was immunoSEQ multiplex PCR; TCRdb's version includes in-frame clones alone and lacks a portion of them. The profile shows 2 million to 2.5 million clones, less than 95% of them singletons. The specimen sequenced was naive CD4+ T cells from PBMCs. Subset here: CD45RA+ positively selected. Receptors were obtained from a young man in good health. Some clones in this sample may be carry-over from other donors' samples.

This clone was picked up a small number of times. In the same sample, other DNA sequences code for this CDR3. The chain employs TRBV18 and TRBJ1-5; weak D call: TRBD1 (5 bases). V was trimmed by 2 bases and J by 2 bases, leaving 7 bases between them. Looked up from germline, CDR1 is KGHSH and CDR2 is LQKENI. The CDR3 is made up of 14 amino acids. The chain's CDR3 is CASSPGTGNQPQHF. The CDR3 bases are TGTGCCAGCTCACCAGGGACTGGCAATCAGCCCCAGCATTTT.

This sequence joins TRBV14 and TRBJ2-2; no firm D call. V was pared by 1 base and J by 5 bases, with 8 bases between. The CDR3 is 14 amino acids. Germline CDR1 is SGHDN and CDR2 is FVKESK. CDR3 sequence: CASSQVPRTGELFF. As DNA, the CDR3 is TGTGCCAGCAGCCAAGTTCCCCGAACCGGGGAGCTGTTTTTT.

The J gene is TRBJ1-2, the V gene TRBV9; 9 bases agree with TRBD1. CDR3 length equals 15 residues. The trim removed 2 bases at V and 10 bases at J, leaving 12 bases unmatched. The germline V gene encodes CDR1 SGDLS and CDR2 YYNGEE. The CDR3 loop is CASSVLWGQGLYYTF. CDR3 coding DNA: TGTGCCAGCAGCGTTTTGTGGGGACAGGGCCTATACTACACCTTC.

The chain couples TRBV15 to TRBJ2-1; possibly TRBD2 for D (6 bases). V lost 3 bases, J lost 4 bases, and 16 bases lay in between. Per the germline V gene, CDR1 is LNHNV and CDR2 is YYDKDF (reference sequence). This CDR3 contains 16 residues. The CDR3, as DNA: TGTGCCACCAGCAGCCGACCTCGGGGGATTTACAATGAGCAGTTCTTC. Translating it yields CATSSRPRGIYNEQFF.

V and J are TRBV12-5 and TRBJ2-1; D gene unclear. The CDR3 runs 12 residues. Germline loops: CDR1 LGHNT, CDR2 FRNRAP. V was cut by 6 bases and J by 7 bases, with 10 bases left in between. CDR3 nucleotides: TGTGCTAGTGGCCGGACCGCTAATGAGCAGTTCTTC. It yields the protein CASGRTANEQFF.

This sequence joins TRBV7-2 and TRBJ1-1; D ambiguous. The CDR3 spans 13 residues. Per the germline V gene, CDR1 is SGHTA and CDR2 is FQGNSA. V was trimmed by 1 base and J by 4 bases, leaving 7 bases between them. This CDR3 reads CASSLVGSTEAFF. The CDR3 DNA reads TGTGCCAGCAGCTTAGTGGGGAGCACTGAAGCTTTCTTT.

The gene calls are TRBV4-2 and TRBJ2-1, with 11 bases identical to TRBD2. This CDR3 is 19 amino acids long. The germline V gene encodes CDR1 LGHNA and CDR2 YNFKEQ. V lost 0 bases to trimming and J lost 2 bases; unmatched junction nucleotides: 9. CDR3 sequence: CASSQERPGLADTYNEQFF. For the CDR3, the DNA is TGTGCCAGCAGCCAAGAACGCCCGGGACTAGCGGATACCTACAATGAGCAGTTCTTC.

The chain carries TRBV11-2 and TRBJ2-1; D uncertain. Germline-derived CDR1 and CDR2 are SGHAT and FQNNGV. The CDR3 is made up of 14 amino acids. The germline V and J ends were trimmed by 2 bases and 2 bases, with 7 bases remaining between them. The CDR3 spells CASSLRTPYNEQFF. Here the CDR3 DNA reads TGTGCCAGCAGCTTACGGACGCCCTACAATGAGCAGTTCTTC.

The chain employs TRBV4-3 and TRBJ2-3; D is undetermined. CDR1 and CDR2 (germline): LGHNA, YSLEER. V was cut by 0 bases and J by 1 base, with 5 bases left in between. The CDR3 extends over 14 amino acids. CDR3 sequence reads: CASSQEHRTDTQYF. CDR3 nucleotide sequence: TGCGCCAGCAGCCAAGAACACCGCACAGATACGCAGTATTTT.

J is TRBJ2-1 and V is TRBV6-5; D is unclear. Germline loops: CDR1 MNHEY, CDR2 SVGAGI. Trimming removed 8 bases at V and 7 bases at J, with 12 bases between. The CDR3 sequence is 12 residues long. CDR3 amino acids: CASSMWGNEQFF. The CDR3 DNA reads as TGTGCCAGCTCGATGTGGGGAAATGAGCAGTTCTTC.

The chain is built from TRBV5-1 and TRBJ1-3, with D unresolved. V was shortened by 2 bases and J by 1 base, with 7 bases between the two germline ends. The germline CDR1 and CDR2 sequences are SGHRS and YFSETQ. The CDR3 is made up of 14 amino acids. CDR3 DNA sequence: TGCGCCAGCAGCTTTGAAGGGTCTGGAAACACCATATATTTT. This translates into CASSFEGSGNTIYF.

The gene calls are TRBV7-2 and TRBJ2-7; D may be TRBD1 (5 bases). The CDR3 loop spans 14 amino acids. V was clipped by 2 bases and J by 4 bases, with 12 bases between them. Germline V gene sequence: CDR1 SGHTA, CDR2 FQGNSA. The CDR3 region is CASSLSGRVYEQYF. DNA of the CDR3: TGTGCCAGCAGCTTATCTGGCAGGGTTTACGAGCAGTACTTC.

The chain is built from TRBV7-2 and TRBJ2-7, with no clear D. Germline V CDR1 and CDR2: SGHTA, FQGNSA. Trimming stripped 3 bases from V and 3 bases from J, with 9 bases between. The CDR3 contains 13 residues. CDR3 in amino acids: CASSFSNNYEQYF. For the CDR3, the DNA is TGTGCCAGCAGCTTCTCCAATAACTACGAGCAGTACTTC.

The chain uses TRBV6-1 and TRBJ2-1; 8 nucleotides line up with TRBD2. Germline trimming cut 0 bases from V and 15 bases from J; bases unmatched to any gene: 7. This CDR3 region has 13 residues. Germline lookup yields CDR1 MNHNS and CDR2 SASEGT. The CDR3 region is CASSEASGTRRFF. The CDR3 bases are TGTGCCAGCAGTGAAGCTAGCGGGACCCGGCGGTTCTTC.

The chain joins TRBV5-1 to TRBJ2-7; TRBD2 agrees at 9 bases. After removal of 3 bases from V and 6 bases from J, the junction contained 10 bases not matched to a gene. Germline-derived CDR1 and CDR2 are SGHRS and YFSETQ. The CDR3 loop spans 15 amino acids. The CDR3 sequence is CASSSAVAGVSEQYF. In nucleotides, the CDR3 is TGCGCCAGCAGCTCCGCTGTAGCGGGAGTGTCCGAGCAGTACTTC.

This clone was detected only once. The genes are TRBV28 and TRBJ1-3; the D gene is possibly TRBD1 (6 bases). Trimming left V 5 bases short and J 0 bases short, with 14 bases between. Germline-derived CDR1 and CDR2 are MDHEN and SYDVKM. The CDR3 runs 16 residues. CDR3 region: CASSLNRAFSGNTIYF. The CDR3 nucleotides are TGTGCCAGCAGTCTGAACAGGGCATTCTCTGGAAACACCATATATTTT.

A note on this clone: Additional DNA sequences in this sample encode the identical CDR3. This chain connects TRBV11-2 to TRBJ2-2, with D maybe TRBD1 (6 bases). CDR3 length equals 15 residues. Germline V gene sequence: CDR1 SGHAT, CDR2 FQNNGV. The V end lost 5 bases, the J end lost 1 base, and 11 bases lay between the germline ends. CDR3 sequence: CASSPGQLNTGELFF. CDR3 nucleotide sequence: TGTGCCAGCAGCCCTGGACAGCTGAACACCGGGGAGCTGTTTTTT.

This chain connects TRBV5-6 to TRBJ2-5, with 7 bases identical to TRBD2. The V gene end was trimmed by 2 bases and the J gene end by 5 bases; junction bases not matched to a gene: 9. There are 15 residues in the CDR3. Germline CDR1 is SGHDT and CDR2 is YYEEEE. This CDR3 is CASSFSPRGDETQYF. As DNA, the CDR3 is TGTGCCAGCAGCTTTTCGCCCCGGGGGGATGAGACCCAGTACTTC.

The rearrangement uses TRBV25-1 and TRBJ2-7; 7 positions match TRBD1. After removal of 9 bases from V and 3 bases from J, the junction contained 11 bases not matched to a gene. The CDR3 runs 14 residues. Germline V gene sequence: CDR1 MGHDK, CDR2 SYGVNS. The chain's CDR3 is CARLTTGNGYEQYF. The CDR3 coding sequence is TGTGCCAGGCTTACGACAGGGAATGGCTACGAGCAGTACTTC.

This clone was found once. The V and J genes are TRBV18 and TRBJ1-4, with D possibly matching TRBD1 (5 bases). There are 15 residues in the CDR3. V gave up 1 base and J gave up 4 bases, with 10 bases separating them. Germline V gene sequence: CDR1 KGHSH, CDR2 LQKENI. The CDR3 protein is CASSPQGWHNEKLFF. For the CDR3, the DNA is TGTGCCAGCTCACCACAGGGGTGGCATAATGAAAAACTGTTTTTT.

The genes are TRBV5-1 and TRBJ2-1; 9 bases line up with TRBD1. The germline V gene has CDR1 SGHRS and CDR2 YFSETQ. This CDR3 region has 16 residues. V trimming: 6 bases; J trimming: 6 bases; junction bases outside the gene matches: 13. For the CDR3, the DNA is TGCGCCAGCAAACCCTATGGGGGACAGGGTTCCAATGAGCAGTTCTTC. Its translation: CASKPYGGQGSNEQFF.

This chain joins TRBV28 and TRBJ1-2; D uncertain. The V end was cut by 3 bases, the J end by 0 bases, with 5 bases between. The CDR3 totals 13 residues. Germline V lookup: CDR1 MDHEN, CDR2 SYDVKM. The CDR3 DNA reads as TGTGCCAGCAGTTTGGTTTCTAACTATGGCTACACCTTC. Protein sequence: CASSLVSNYGYTF.

Notes on this clone: The sample carries other DNA sequences with the same CDR3. The chain joins TRBV5-1 to TRBJ2-3; D might be TRBD1 (5 bases). Germline V lookup: CDR1 SGHRS, CDR2 YFSETQ. The CDR3 consists of 14 residues. With 0 bases removed from V and 4 bases from J, the gap between germline ends came to 9 bases. The CDR3 here is CASSLAGPPDTQYF. The CDR3 region has the DNA TGCGCCAGCAGCTTGGCAGGGCCCCCAGATACGCAGTATTTT. Together with reference TRBV5-1 and TRBJ2-3, the CDR3 gives the full variable domain: KAGVTQTPRYLIKTRGQQVTLSCSPISGHRSVSWYQQTPGQGLQFLFEYFSETQRNKGNFPGRFSGRQFSNSRSEMNVSTLELGDSALYLCASSLAGPPDTQYFGPGTRLTVL.

The genes are TRBV10-1 and TRBJ2-1, with D possibly TRBD1 on 5 matching bases. V was trimmed by 7 bases and J by 5 bases, leaving 9 bases between them. Germline V gives CDR1 WNHNN, CDR2 SYGVQD (reference sequence). CDR3 length equals 12 residues. DNA of the CDR3: TGCGCCAGCAAAAAGGGGCACAATGAGCAGTTCTTC. Translated, it gives CASKKGHNEQFF.